This TCR beta chain originates from a study of neurological immune-mediated disorders. Study results and limitations: The greatest TCR clonal expansion occurred in HTLV-1-associated myelopathy and the least in multiple sclerosis, which fell below healthy controls.

This clonotype has at least ten counts. Antigen: not known. Noted time point: longitudinal time-point 1 (baseline). Libraries used 2 million unsorted PBMCs kept frozen in RNAlater. 5'RACE with 10-nucleotide random UMIs produced the cDNA. TCRdb analysed the 5' RACE reads with MiXCR anew, one entry per CDR3 protein. The sample consists of some 60,000 distinct CDR3 sequences, 9.5% to 12% of them appearing once. The CDR3 is made up of 12 amino acids. The germline gives CDR1 DFQATT, CDR2 SNEGSKA (reference sequence). The V and J ends lost 6 bases and 6 bases respectively, with 14 bases between them. The chain employs TRBV20-1 and TRBJ1-1, with a tentative D call TRBD1 (6 bases). This TCR derives from a male donor with HTLV-1-associated myelopathy (HAM/TSP). Sequences were obtained from PBMCs. CDR3 coding DNA: TGCAGTGCGGGGGGCGGTCAGGCTGAAGCTTTCTTT. This gives the protein CSAGGGQAEAFF.